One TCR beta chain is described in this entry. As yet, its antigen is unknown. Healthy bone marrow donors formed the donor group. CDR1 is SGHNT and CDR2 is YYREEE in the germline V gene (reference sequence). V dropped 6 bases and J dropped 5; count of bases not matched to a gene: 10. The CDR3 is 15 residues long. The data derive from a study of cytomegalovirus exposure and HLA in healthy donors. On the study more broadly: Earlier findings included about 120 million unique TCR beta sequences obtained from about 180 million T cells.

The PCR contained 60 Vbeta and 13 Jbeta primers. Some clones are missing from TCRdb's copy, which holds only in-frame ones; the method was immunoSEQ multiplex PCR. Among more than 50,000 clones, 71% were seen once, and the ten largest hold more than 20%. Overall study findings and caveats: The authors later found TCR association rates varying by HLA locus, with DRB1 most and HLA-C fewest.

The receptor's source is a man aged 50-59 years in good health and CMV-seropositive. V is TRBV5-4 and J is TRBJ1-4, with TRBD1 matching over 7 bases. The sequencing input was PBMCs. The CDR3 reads CASTQTGSKNEKLFF. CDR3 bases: TGTGCCAGCACTCAGACAGGGAGTAAGAATGAAAAACTGTTTTTT.